One and the same sample provided the 17 T cell receptor beta chains below, sequenced in a study of blood T cell repertoires in COVID-19. Sequenced by immunoSEQ multiplex PCR; TCRdb stores in-frame clones only, minus some. The sample holds under 200,000 clones; around 74% are singletons and the top ten take 8.1%. Specimen: peripheral blood. The receptor source for this set is a woman aged 55-69 years with COVID-19, enrolled during active disease.

V and J are TRBV6-4 and TRBJ1-1; no reliable D call. Per germline, CDR1 MRHNA and CDR2 SNTAGT. With 6 bases removed from V and 0 bases from J, the gap between germline ends came to 8 bases. The CDR3 loop spans 13 amino acids. The CDR3 sequence: CASSSSLNTEAFF. The CDR3 coding sequence is TGTGCCAGCAGCTCCAGTTTGAACACTGAAGCTTTCTTT.

This clone has only one observation. The genes are TRBV7-8 and TRBJ1-4; tentatively, D is TRBD1 (6 bases). V lost 5 bases and J 7 bases, leaving 20 bases between the germline ends. The germline V gene has CDR1 SGHVS and CDR2 FQNEAQ. The CDR3 is 16 amino acids. CDR3 nucleotides: TGTGCCAGCAGCCTCCGGGACACCCCAGGAGGTGAAAAACTGTTTTTT. This gives the protein CASSLRDTPGGEKLFF. Supplemented by reference TRBV7-8 and TRBJ1-4, the full variable domain reads GAGVSQSPRYKVAKRGQDVALRCDPISGHVSLFWYQQALGQGPEFLTYFQNEAQLDKSGLPSDRFFAERPEGSVSTLKIQRTQQEDSAVYLCASSLRDTPGGEKLFFGSGTQLSVL.

This clone was seen only a few times. The chain carries TRBV21-1 and TRBJ1-3. TRBV21-1 is an annotated pseudogene. The CDR3 consists of 13 residues. CDR3 loop: CASSKGRGNTIYF. Here the CDR3 DNA reads TGTGCCAGCAGCAAAGGTAGAGGAAACACCATATATTTT.

The chain is built from TRBV4-3 and TRBJ2-2, with D perhaps TRBD2 (5 bases). The V end was cut by 0 bases, the J end by 7 bases, with 9 bases between. The length of the CDR3 is 14 residues. Looked up from germline, CDR1 is LGHNA and CDR2 is YSLEER. The CDR3 DNA reads TGCGCCAGCAGCCAAGATTGGACTGACGGGGAGCTGTTTTTT. This translates into CASSQDWTDGELFF.

This clone appeared a few times. This chain connects TRBV3-1 (or the pseudogene TRBV3-2) to TRBJ2-3, with TRBD1 as a possible D gene (6 bases). The CDR3 runs 13 residues. Germline-derived CDR1 and CDR2 are LGHDT and YNNKEL (reference sequence). Trimming pared 7 bases from V and 8 bases from J, leaving 16 bases between. The CDR3 DNA is TGTGCCAGCATGGGGGCTAGCTTGGGTACGCAGTATTTT. It translates to CASMGASLGTQYF.

V usage is TRBV19 and J usage is TRBJ2-7, with 15 positions matching TRBD2. CDR1 and CDR2 (germline): LNHDA, SQIVND (reference sequence). With V trimmed by 5 bases and J by 2 bases, 10 bases remained unmatched. This CDR3 has 18 amino acids. In DNA, the CDR3 is TGTGCCAGTAGTTTCGGACTAGCGGGAGGGCCGGTCGCCTACGAGCAGTACTTC. It specifies CASSFGLAGGPVAYEQYF.

The rearrangement joins TRBV7-9 to TRBJ1-4; 11 nucleotides match TRBD1. With 5 bases clipped from V and 8 bases from J, the junction kept 4 bases outside the gene matches. This CDR3 has 14 residues. In germline, CDR1 is SEHNR, CDR2 FQNEAQ (reference sequence). For the CDR3, the DNA is TGTGCCAGCAGCCCTGGGACAGGGGGGGAAAAACTGTTTTTT. Its translation: CASSPGTGGEKLFF.

V gene TRBV27 combines with J gene TRBJ2-7; tentatively, D is TRBD1 (6 bases). CDR1 is MNHEY, CDR2 SMNVEV, per germline (reference sequence). Trimming stripped 2 bases from V and 2 bases from J, with 10 bases between. CDR3 length: 14 residues. CDR3 sequence reads: CASSLAHRAYEQYF. The CDR3 nucleotides are TGTGCCAGCAGTTTAGCCCACAGGGCCTACGAGCAGTACTTC.

This clone was recorded many times. The rearrangement joins TRBV5-1 to TRBJ2-1; D gene ambiguous. V shed 0 bases and J shed 7 bases, with 11 bases lying between them. This CDR3 spans 14 amino acids. Germline loops: CDR1 SGHRS, CDR2 YFSETQ. The CDR3 protein is CASSLEVASNEQFF. The CDR3 nucleotides are TGCGCCAGCAGCTTGGAAGTAGCCAGTAATGAGCAGTTCTTC.

This sequence joins TRBV7-3 and TRBJ1-5, with D uncertain. The length of the CDR3 is 16 residues. Germline V gene lookup returns CDR1 SGHTA and CDR2 FQGTGA. V lost 4 bases, J lost 0 bases, and 13 bases lay in between. The CDR3 DNA reads as TGTGCCAGCAGCTGGCTACGGGGTTATAGCAATCAGCCCCAGCATTTT. Protein sequence: CASSWLRGYSNQPQHF.

This clone was found a few times. The chain carries TRBV6-6 and TRBJ1-2; no clear D gene. This CDR3 is built from 11 residues. Trimming stripped 10 bases from V and 2 bases from J, with 8 bases between. Germline V lookup: CDR1 MNHNY, CDR2 SVGAGI (reference sequence). For the CDR3, the DNA is TGTGCCACCGACGGGAACTATGGCTACACCTTC. It yields the protein CATDGNYGYTF.

J is TRBJ2-1 and V is TRBV28; TRBD1 matches 7 bases. The V segment lost 6 bases and the J segment 4 bases; nucleotides outside the gene matches: 6. The V gene's germline CDR1 is MDHEN and CDR2 SYDVKM. The CDR3 length is 14 residues. DNA of the CDR3: TGTGCCAGCAGGCCTACGACAGGGTACAATGAGCAGTTCTTC. It yields the protein CASRPTTGYNEQFF.

The chain carries TRBV9 and TRBJ2-3; D is possibly TRBD2 (5 bases). Germline lookup yields CDR1 SGDLS and CDR2 YYNGEE. V shed 0 bases and J shed 1 base, with 12 bases lying between them. The CDR3 loop spans 16 amino acids. The CDR3 region has the DNA TGTGCCAGCAGCGTAGGGCTAGCTAGGGGCACAGATACGCAGTATTTT. Translated, it gives CASSVGLARGTDTQYF.

For the CDR3, the DNA is TGCGCCAGCAGCCTCGGTGGAGAGCAAGAGACCCAGTACTTC. Translated: CASSLGGEQETQYF. The chain employs TRBV5-1 and TRBJ2-5; D remains ambiguous. The CDR3 is 14 amino acids. Trimming pared 4 bases from V and 2 bases from J, leaving 12 bases between. CDR1 and CDR2 from the germline V gene are SGHRS and YFSETQ.

The gene calls are TRBV11-2 and TRBJ2-3; perhaps TRBD1 as D (6 bases). Per germline, CDR1 SGHAT and CDR2 FQNNGV. V was clipped by 2 bases and J by 3 bases, with 12 bases between them. CDR3 length: 15 residues. The CDR3 DNA follows: TGTGCCAGCAGCTTAATCGGCCAGGGGACAGATACGCAGTATTTT. Amino acid sequence: CASSLIGQGTDTQYF.

The chain is built from TRBV5-1 and TRBJ2-2; TRBD2 aligns across 7 bases. The junction had 10 bases not matched to a gene; V was cut back by 5 bases and J by 6 bases. The germline CDR1 and CDR2 sequences are SGHRS and YFSETQ. The CDR3 has 15 residues. CDR3: CASSKGGSSSGELFF. The CDR3 nucleotides are TGCGCCAGCAGTAAGGGCGGGAGCTCTTCCGGGGAGCTGTTTTTT.

The chain links TRBV6-1 to TRBJ1-2; the D is unclear. Germline CDR1 MNHNS, CDR2 SASEGT. Between the trimmed V and J ends, which lost 3 bases and 3 bases, there was a span of 14 bases. The CDR3 is made up of 15 amino acids. CDR3 in amino acids: CASSEAPLVYYGYTF. In DNA, the CDR3 is TGTGCCAGCAGTGAGGCCCCTTTGGTCTACTATGGCTACACCTTC.